This T cell receptor (beta chain) was sequenced in a study of CD8 T cells in ankylosing spondylitis. Details on this clonotype: Its specificity is not known.

Study-wide results and limits: Disease-linked clones had a CD8+ phenotype and relatively low frequency in peripheral blood. In ankylosing spondylitis blood, a motif of roughly eight highly homologous TCR beta variants appeared characteristic. Certain motif variants had earlier appeared in reactive arthritis synovial fluid and blood. Disease-linked clones were reportedly significantly enriched in matched ankylosing spondylitis synovial fluid.

Molecular-barcoded quantitative 5'-RACE produced these TCR beta libraries. MiXCR was run by TCRdb on the 5' RACE reads, yielding one entry per CDR3 protein. The sample has hundreds of thousands of distinct CDR3 sequences, over 9.5% seen once. This TCR was sampled from a male donor with ankylosing spondylitis. Sequenced material: blood, either unsorted or a sorted T cell fraction (not recorded which).

The CDR3 DNA follows: TGTGCCAGCACCGTTTTGTTGTCGAGCGGCACCGGGGAGCTGTTTTTT. The encoded protein is CASTVLLSSGTGELFF. V is TRBV7-6 and J is TRBJ2-2; D possibly corresponds to TRBD2 (5 bases). The CDR3 consists of 16 residues. Germline assignment: CDR1 SGHVS and CDR2 FNYEAQ. V lost 7 bases and J 4 bases, leaving 19 bases between the germline ends.